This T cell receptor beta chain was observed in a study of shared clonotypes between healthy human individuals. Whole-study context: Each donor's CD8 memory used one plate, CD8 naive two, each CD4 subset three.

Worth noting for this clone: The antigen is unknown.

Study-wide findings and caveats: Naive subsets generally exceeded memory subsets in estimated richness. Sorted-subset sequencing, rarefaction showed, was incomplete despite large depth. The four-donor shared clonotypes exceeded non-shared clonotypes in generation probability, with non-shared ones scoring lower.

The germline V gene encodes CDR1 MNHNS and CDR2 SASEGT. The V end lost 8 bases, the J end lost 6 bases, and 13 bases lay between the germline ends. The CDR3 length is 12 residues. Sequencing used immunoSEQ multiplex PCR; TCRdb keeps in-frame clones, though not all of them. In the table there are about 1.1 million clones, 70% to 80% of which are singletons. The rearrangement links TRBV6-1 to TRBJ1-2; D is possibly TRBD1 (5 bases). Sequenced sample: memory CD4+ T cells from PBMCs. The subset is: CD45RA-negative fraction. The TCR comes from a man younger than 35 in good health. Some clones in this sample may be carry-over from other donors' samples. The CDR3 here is CASGPRGDGYTF. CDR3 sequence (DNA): TGTGCCAGCGGACCCCGGGGCGATGGCTACACCTTC.